Listed below are T cell receptor beta chains from one sample, sequenced in a study of blood T cell repertoires in COVID-19. This table comes from immunoSEQ multiplex PCR, and its TCRdb copy is limited to in-frame clones, with some not included. The table has roughly 200,000 clones, 80% to 90% seen once; the top ten hold 3% to 4%. Specimen: peripheral blood. The receptors were gathered from a man aged 60-69 years with acute or convalescent COVID-19. The CDR3 runs from the conserved cysteine through the conserved F or W. D genes are given only for firm matches. Rows give clone size only sometimes, using once, few, many, or a class for an expanded clone.

clone size: NA; D gene: TRBD2; J gene: TRBJ2-1; V gene: TRBV28; CDR3 protein: CASSLGTGGVVDEQFF; CDR3 DNA: TGTGCCAGCAGTTTGGGTACGGGGGGAGTAGTTGATGAGCAGTTCTTC
clone size: NA; D gene: TRBD1; J gene: TRBJ1-4; V gene: TRBV28; CDR3 protein: CASSWATGGPNEKLFF; CDR3 DNA: TGTGCCAGCAGTTGGGCTACAGGGGGCCCTAATGAAAAACTGTTTTTT
clone size: NA; D gene: NA; J gene: TRBJ1-5; V gene: TRBV6-5; CDR3 protein: CASRPRQANQPQHF; CDR3 DNA: TGTGCCAGCAGACCCCGGCAGGCCAATCAGCCCCAGCATTTT
clone size: NA; D gene: TRBD2; J gene: TRBJ2-7; V gene: TRBV6-2/TRBV6-3; CDR3 protein: CASSYQTSGSPLPAYEQYF; CDR3 DNA: TGTGCCAGCAGTTACCAGACTAGCGGGAGTCCCCTCCCCGCTTACGAGCAGTACTTC
clone size: NA; D gene: NA; J gene: TRBJ1-1; V gene: TRBV30; CDR3 protein: CAWRAHTEAFF; CDR3 DNA: TGTGCCTGGAGGGCCCACACTGAAGCTTTCTTT
clone size: NA; D gene: NA; J gene: TRBJ2-4; V gene: TRBV2; CDR3 protein: CASRASTSGIQYF; CDR3 DNA: TGTGCCAGCAGGGCTTCGACATCCGGCATTCAGTACTTC
clone size: NA; D gene: TRBD1; J gene: TRBJ1-4; V gene: TRBV5-1; CDR3 protein: CASSSGQGKVATNEKLFF; CDR3 DNA: TGCGCCAGCAGCTCTGGACAGGGAAAGGTTGCAACTAATGAAAAACTGTTTTTT
clone size: NA; D gene: NA; J gene: TRBJ2-5; V gene: TRBV7-2; CDR3 protein: CASSLVIGHGETQYF; CDR3 DNA: TGTGCCAGCAGCTTAGTGATTGGGCACGGCGAGACCCAGTACTTC
clone size: NA; D gene: NA; J gene: TRBJ2-2; V gene: TRBV10-3; CDR3 protein: CAPTPGPSGQNTGELFF; CDR3 DNA: TGTGCCCCAACCCCCGGCCCCAGCGGGCAGAACACCGGGGAGCTGTTTTTT
clone size: NA; D gene: NA; J gene: TRBJ1-1; V gene: TRBV5-4; CDR3 protein: CASSSSQIAGGTEAFF; CDR3 DNA: TGTGCCAGCAGCTCCTCACAGATCGCCGGGGGAACTGAAGCTTTCTTT
clone size: NA; D gene: TRBD2; J gene: TRBJ2-4; V gene: TRBV5-4; CDR3 protein: CASSGGTSDANIQYF; CDR3 DNA: TGTGCCAGCAGCGGCGGGACTAGCGACGCAAACATTCAGTACTTC
clone size: few; D gene: NA; J gene: TRBJ2-7; V gene: TRBV28; CDR3 protein: CASSRQVPEQYF; CDR3 DNA: TGTGCCAGCAGTCGACAGGTGCCAGAGCAGTACTTC
clone size: NA; D gene: TRBD1; J gene: TRBJ2-3; V gene: TRBV10-3; CDR3 protein: CAISESGQGTDTQYF; CDR3 DNA: TGTGCCATCAGTGAGTCGGGACAGGGCACAGATACGCAGTATTTT
clone size: NA; D gene: NA; J gene: TRBJ2-7; V gene: TRBV7-2; CDR3 protein: CASSLGAGLSYEQYF; CDR3 DNA: TGTGCCAGCAGCTTAGGTGCGGGGCTGAGCTACGAGCAGTACTTC
clone size: once; D gene: NA; J gene: TRBJ2-5; V gene: TRBV6-2/TRBV6-3; CDR3 protein: CASSPPGGASETQYF; CDR3 DNA: TGTGCCAGCAGTCCCCCGGGGGGCGCGTCGGAGACCCAGTACTTC
clone size: once; D gene: TRBD2; J gene: TRBJ2-5; V gene: TRBV4-1; CDR3 protein: CASSQDGLADFEETQYF; CDR3 DNA: TGCGCCAGCAGCCAAGACGGACTAGCGGATTTCGAAGAGACCCAGTACTTC
clone size: NA; D gene: NA; J gene: TRBJ2-1; V gene: TRBV6-2/TRBV6-3; CDR3 protein: CASSYSLLASSYNEQFF; CDR3 DNA: TGTGCCAGCAGTTACAGTCTCCTAGCGAGCTCCTACAATGAGCAGTTCTTC
clone size: NA; D gene: TRBD1; J gene: TRBJ1-6; V gene: TRBV28; CDR3 protein: CASRGRQGVTGNSPLHF; CDR3 DNA: TGTGCCAGCAGGGGCCGACAGGGGGTGACGGGTAATTCACCCCTCCACTTT
clone size: NA; D gene: NA; J gene: TRBJ2-3; V gene: TRBV7-2; CDR3 protein: CASSLVESHFADTQYF; CDR3 DNA: TGTGCCAGCAGCTTGGTCGAGTCCCACTTTGCAGATACGCAGTATTTT
clone size: few; D gene: NA; J gene: TRBJ1-2; V gene: TRBV5-1; CDR3 protein: CASSSGGPDRAYGYTF; CDR3 DNA: TGCGCCAGCAGCTCGGGGGGCCCGGACAGAGCCTATGGCTACACCTTC